A single sample gave rise to the 31 T cell receptor beta chains below, sequenced in a study of T cells after yellow fever vaccination. Each CDR3 protein gets one entry after TCRdb re-called the 5' RACE reads with MiXCR. The sample gives around 600,000 distinct CDR3 sequences, roughly an eighth of which show up once; 15% is in the top ten. The source was PBMCs, collected on the day of the yellow fever booster vaccination. These receptors were collected from a man aged 25-40 years who received the YFV17D yellow fever vaccine.

In this sample, this clonotype turned up a few times. This chain links TRBV7-9 with TRBJ2-5; either TRBD1 or TRBD2 may supply D (5 bases each). In germline, CDR1 is SEHNR, CDR2 FQNEAQ (reference sequence). The CDR3 is 13 amino acids. Trimming stripped 5 bases from V and 9 bases from J, with 16 bases between. The CDR3 spells CASSKRDGVPQYF. The CDR3 DNA follows: TGTGCCAGCAGCAAGAGGGACGGCGTTCCCCAGTACTTC.

J is TRBJ2-1 and V is TRBV25-1, with 7 bases identical to TRBD1. V lost 6 bases and J lost 5; bases outside the gene matches: 1. There are 12 residues in the CDR3. The germline V gene has CDR1 MGHDK and CDR2 SYGVNS. CDR3 nucleotides: TGTGCCAGCAGACAGGGGAACAATGAGCAGTTCTTC. Translation gives CASRQGNNEQFF.

This chain joins TRBV4-3 and TRBJ2-2; 9 bases align to TRBD1. Per the germline V gene, CDR1 is LGHNA and CDR2 is YSLEER. The CDR3 is 19 amino acids. V lost 0 bases and J lost 4; bases outside the gene matches: 12. CDR3 loop: CASSQDMYRTGDLTGELFF. The CDR3 DNA is TGCGCCAGCAGCCAAGACATGTATCGGACAGGGGACCTCACCGGGGAGCTGTTTTTT.

The chain combines TRBV10-3 with TRBJ2-1; no clear D gene. Germline CDR1 and CDR2: ENHRY and SYGVKD. V was clipped by 7 bases and J by 5 bases, with 18 bases between them. This CDR3 contains 15 residues. The CDR3 loop reads CAITSRGDDHNEQFF. For the CDR3, the DNA is TGTGCCATCACCTCTCGTGGAGACGACCACAATGAGCAGTTCTTC.

This clonotype appeared a few times. The chain employs TRBV20-1 and TRBJ1-6, with a tentative D call TRBD1 (6 bases). Germline lookup yields CDR1 DFQATT and CDR2 SNEGSKA (reference sequence). Trimming took 0 bases from V and 0 from J, leaving 12 bases between them. The CDR3 has 17 amino acids. CDR3 protein: CSAREITGSSYNSPLHF. CDR3 coding DNA: TGCAGTGCTAGAGAAATTACAGGGAGCTCCTATAATTCACCCCTCCACTTT.

This clonotype was counted at least ten times. The chain has TRBV7-2 and TRBJ2-5; unclear D gene. Trimming pared 2 bases from V and 9 bases from J, leaving 19 bases between. The CDR3 length is 15 residues. Germline V lookup: CDR1 SGHTA, CDR2 FQGNSA. The CDR3 spells CASSLFSGPLVSQYF. CDR3 in DNA: TGTGCCAGCAGCTTATTTTCCGGACCCCTTGTCTCCCAGTACTTC.

The V call is TRBV3-1, the J call TRBJ1-1, with 9 positions matching TRBD1. Unmatched junction bases numbered 5, after V lost 3 bases and J lost 6 bases. The CDR3 spans 14 residues. The germline CDR1 and CDR2 sequences are LGHDT and YNNKEL (reference sequence). The CDR3 DNA reads TGTGCCAGCAGCCAGACAGGGGGTAAGGCTGAAGCTTTCTTT. It translates to CASSQTGGKAEAFF.

Only a few counts were recorded for this clonotype. V is TRBV15 and J is TRBJ2-5; a possible D gene is TRBD2 (5 bases). The CDR3 runs 14 residues. Germline V gene data show CDR1 as LNHNV and CDR2 as YYDKDF (reference sequence). V was cut by 1 base and J by 7 bases, with 13 bases left in between. The CDR3 DNA is TGTGCCACCAGCAGAGGAGGGCCTACGGGGACCCAGTACTTC. Its translation is CATSRGGPTGTQYF.

This clonotype came up many times. This chain uses TRBV24-1 with TRBJ2-1; TRBD1 might be the D (5 bases). The CDR3 has 14 amino acids. Trimming removed 4 bases at V and 2 bases at J, with 8 bases between. Looked up from germline, CDR1 is KGHDR and CDR2 is SFDVKD. The CDR3 DNA reads as TGTGCCACCAGTGAAGGGGCCCCCTACAATGAGCAGTTCTTC. Translation: CATSEGAPYNEQFF.

This clonotype was detected many times. The chain employs TRBV7-3 and TRBJ1-1; maybe TRBD1 (5 bases). This CDR3 has 13 amino acids. Trimming pared 5 bases from V and 1 base from J, leaving 8 bases between. Germline CDR1 SGHTA, CDR2 FQGTGA. The CDR3 nucleotides read TGTGCCAGCAGCCGGACAAGGAACACTGAAGCTTTCTTT. Translation gives CASSRTRNTEAFF.

The rearrangement uses TRBV7-9 and TRBJ2-1; TRBD1 agrees at 11 bases. The V gene's germline CDR1 is SEHNR and CDR2 FQNEAQ (reference sequence). V was clipped by 3 bases and J by 10 bases; unmatched bases: 2. The CDR3 runs to 13 residues. The CDR3 is CASSLGQGGEQFF. As DNA, the CDR3 is TGTGCCAGCAGCTTGGGACAGGGGGGCGAGCAGTTCTTC.

This clonotype was seen only a few times. V gene TRBV18 combines with J gene TRBJ2-1; perhaps TRBD2 as D (6 bases). Between the trimmed V and J ends, which lost 3 bases and 8 bases, there was a span of 11 bases. The V gene's germline CDR1 is KGHSH and CDR2 LQKENI. CDR3 length: 13 amino acids. For the CDR3, the DNA is TGTGCCAGCTCACCGGGCGGGGATGATGAGCAGTTCTTC. This translates into CASSPGGDDEQFF.

This chain connects TRBV29-1 to TRBJ2-7, with TRBD2 as a possible D gene (6 bases). V dropped 5 bases and J dropped 2 bases, with 16 bases sitting between them. This CDR3 comprises 14 residues. Per the germline V gene, CDR1 is SQVTM and CDR2 is ANQGSEA. DNA of the CDR3: TGCAGCGTTATACTCCCCGGGAGAGCCTACGAGCAGTACTTC. Translated, it gives CSVILPGRAYEQYF.

This clonotype has just a few counts. No DNA is shown, since the ends of the CDR3 on it are uncertain; the CDR3 is the one TCRdb lists. This sequence joins TRBV7-5 and TRBJ1-2. TRBV7-5 is a pseudogene. The CDR3 spans 10 amino acids, including both terminal residues. CDR3 protein: CISVPEAITF.

The chain carries TRBV27 and TRBJ2-5; D is undetermined. The CDR3 length is 15 residues. V shed 5 bases and J shed 5 bases, with 18 bases lying between them. Germline CDR1 is MNHEY and CDR2 is SMNVEV (reference sequence). The CDR3 DNA reads as TGTGCCAGCAGTCCCCGTGAACCATCTGGGGAGACCCAGTACTTC. This encodes CASSPREPSGETQYF.

This clonotype was recorded many times. This chain connects TRBV3-1 to TRBJ1-5; D is undetermined. Deletions cut 1 base from V and 3 bases from J, with 4 bases between. The CDR3 runs to 13 residues. CDR1 is LGHDT and CDR2 is YNNKEL in the germline V gene (reference sequence). As DNA, the CDR3 is TGTGCCAGCAGCCAAGGCCTCAATCAGCCCCAGCATTTT. Its translation: CASSQGLNQPQHF.

The chain uses TRBV20-1 and TRBJ2-1; TRBD2 might be the D (6 bases). Trimming pared 7 bases from V and 8 bases from J, leaving 21 bases between. Germline loops: CDR1 DFQATT, CDR2 SNEGSKA (reference sequence). The CDR3 runs 14 residues. CDR3 in amino acids: CSVLPGLPSDEQFF. CDR3 nucleotide sequence: TGCAGTGTTCTTCCGGGACTCCCGTCGGATGAGCAGTTCTTC.

V gene TRBV5-5 combines with J gene TRBJ2-7, with 10 nucleotides matching TRBD2. V was pared by 0 bases and J by 4 bases, with 7 bases of the junction left unmatched. The length of the CDR3 is 16 residues. Per germline, CDR1 SGHKS and CDR2 YYEKEE (reference sequence). The DNA for the CDR3 is TGTGCCAGCAGCTTGGGGGAGCGGGAGGGAAGGTACGAGCAGTACTTC. Its protein product is CASSLGEREGRYEQYF.

V is TRBV19 and J is TRBJ2-5, with a weak D call TRBD2 (6 bases). The ends were cut back, 6 bases at V and 3 bases at J, with 26 bases in the middle. Per germline, CDR1 LNHDA and CDR2 SQIVND (reference sequence). The CDR3 extends over 18 amino acids. CDR3 amino acids: CASSTRQAPLALEETQYF. The CDR3 DNA sequence: TGTGCCAGTAGCACACGACAAGCCCCACTAGCCCTCGAAGAGACCCAGTACTTC.

This clonotype has at least ten counts. This chain connects TRBV20-1 to TRBJ2-3; 8 bases agree with TRBD2. The V and J ends lost 6 bases and 0 bases, in that order; junction bases with no gene match: 5. Germline V gene data show CDR1 as DFQATT and CDR2 as SNEGSKA (reference sequence). CDR3 length equals 14 residues. The CDR3 nucleotides are TGCAGTGCATACGCGGGGGGAAGCACAGATACGCAGTATTTT. Its translation: CSAYAGGSTDTQYF.

This clonotype was observed a few times. V usage is TRBV28 and J usage is TRBJ2-5, with 7 positions matching TRBD2. Germline V gene sequence: CDR1 MDHEN, CDR2 SYDVKM. The ends lost 6 bases at V and 7 bases at J; junction bases unmatched: 8. The CDR3 totals 13 residues. The DNA of the CDR3 is TGTGCCAGCAGCCTCATCGGCGGGGGGACCCAGTACTTC. Encoded protein: CASSLIGGGTQYF. Complete variable domain (other parts from reference TRBV28 and TRBJ2-5): DVKVTQSSRYLVKRTGEKVFLECVQDMDHENMFWYRQDPGLGLRLIYFSYDVKMKEKGDIPEGYSVSREKKERFSLILESASTNQTSMYLCASSLIGGGTQYFGPGTRLLVL.

This clonotype was picked up a small number of times. The chain recombines TRBV20-1 with TRBJ2-7; D not resolved. V lost 1 base, J lost 0 bases, and 16 bases lay in between. Looked up from germline, CDR1 is DFQATT and CDR2 is SNEGSKA (reference sequence). CDR3 length: 16 residues. Here the CDR3 DNA reads TGCAGTGCTAGAGGCGGCAGTACCCCTCGCTCCTACGAGCAGTACTTC. This gives the protein CSARGGSTPRSYEQYF.

This clonotype was observed at least ten times. The chain combines TRBV7-2 with TRBJ2-5; 7 bases match TRBD2. The CDR3 spans 15 residues. J was trimmed by 4 bases and V by 2 bases; bases with no gene match: 7. CDR1 and CDR2 (germline): SGHTA, FQGNSA. The CDR3, as DNA: TGTGCCAGCAGCTTACAGGCGGGAGCTGGAGAGACCCAGTACTTC. The encoded protein is CASSLQAGAGETQYF.

In its sample, this clonotype was seen many times. V usage is TRBV5-6 and J usage is TRBJ1-6; D might be TRBD1 (5 bases). The germline gives CDR1 SGHDT, CDR2 YYEEEE. The ends were cut back, 6 bases at V and 9 bases at J, with 19 bases in the middle. The CDR3 totals 15 residues. The CDR3 DNA is TGTGCCAGCACCCTGGGGGGGACTCGACTTTCACCCCTCCACTTT. Amino acids: CASTLGGTRLSPLHF.

This chain joins TRBV7-9 and TRBJ2-1, with 7 bases fitting TRBD2. From germline, CDR1 is SEHNR and CDR2 FQNEAQ (reference sequence). Losses at the gene ends were 5 bases for V and 7 bases for J; bases not matched to a gene: 14. The CDR3 runs to 16 residues. The CDR3 spells CASSERLAPIRNEQFF. The CDR3 nucleotides are TGTGCCAGCAGCGAGAGACTAGCCCCTATTAGGAATGAGCAGTTCTTC.

Only a few counts were recorded for this clonotype. The chain combines TRBV20-1 with TRBJ2-1; tentatively, D is TRBD2 (5 bases). The CDR3 runs to 14 residues. Germline V gives CDR1 DFQATT, CDR2 SNEGSKA (reference sequence). Trimming pared 0 bases from V and 4 bases from J, leaving 10 bases between. CDR3 loop: CSARDPRAYNEQFF. In DNA form, the CDR3 reads TGCAGTGCTAGAGATCCGCGGGCGTACAATGAGCAGTTCTTC.

This clonotype was observed a handful of times. The chain employs TRBV6-1 and TRBJ2-2; 8 positions match TRBD2. Per germline, CDR1 MNHNS and CDR2 SASEGT. The CDR3 covers 15 residues. The V gene end was trimmed by 7 bases and the J gene end by 4 bases; junction bases not matched to a gene: 8. The CDR3 coding sequence is TGTGCCAGCACACCGGGGGGGATCGGCACCGGGGAGCTGTTTTTT. Its translation: CASTPGGIGTGELFF.

This clonotype showed up just a few times. The DNA of the CDR3 is TGTGCCAGCAGTGAATATTCCAGTTCCTACGAGCAGTACTTC. It translates to CASSEYSSSYEQYF. This chain connects TRBV25-1 to TRBJ2-7; D not certain. Trimming left V 0 bases short and J 1 base short, with 7 bases between. Germline assignment: CDR1 MGHDK and CDR2 SYGVNS. The CDR3 consists of 14 residues.

This clonotype has more than one count but fewer than ten. V usage is TRBV20-1 and J usage is TRBJ2-7, with 10 bases matching TRBD1. Germline V lookup: CDR1 DFQATT, CDR2 SNEGSKA (reference sequence). Losses at the gene ends were 2 bases for V and 3 bases for J; bases not matched to a gene: 7. There are 15 residues in the CDR3. CDR3 DNA sequence: TGCAGTGCTAGAAGTCCGACAGGGGGCGGCTACGAGCAGTACTTC. Protein sequence: CSARSPTGGGYEQYF.

This chain connects TRBV30 to TRBJ2-1; 11 positions match TRBD2. The CDR3 contains 14 residues. Germline CDR1 GTSNPN, CDR2 SVGIG (reference sequence). V shed 5 bases, J shed 6 bases, and the junction held 6 bases outside the gene matches. Here the CDR3 reads CAWGSGRAFNEQFF. CDR3 in DNA: TGTGCCTGGGGTAGCGGGAGGGCCTTCAATGAGCAGTTCTTC.

This clonotype turned up a few times. This chain uses TRBV7-2 with TRBJ2-4; 7 positions match TRBD1. The germline V gene has CDR1 SGHTA and CDR2 FQGNSA. Trimming cost V 5 bases and J 7 bases; bases outside gene matches: 5. The CDR3 has 13 residues. CDR3 DNA: TGTGCCAGCAGCCTGACAGGGTTCAACATTCAGTACTTC. Amino acid sequence: CASSLTGFNIQYF. The whole variable domain, remainder taken from reference TRBV7-2 and TRBJ2-4, is GAGVSQSPSNKVTEKGKDVELRCDPISGHTALYWYRQSLGQGLEFLIYFQGNSAPDKSGLPSDRFSAERTGGSVSTLTIQRTQQEDSAVYLCASSLTGFNIQYFGAGTRLSVL.